The rows below give T cell receptor beta chains drawn from one sample of a study of radiotherapy plus CTLA-4 blockade in lung cancer. Repertoires were generated with immunoSEQ multiplex PCR, while TCRdb's copy carries only in-frame clones and drops some. The sample yields about 45,000 clones, roughly four fifths seen once. The starting material was peripheral blood, obtained from a patient treated with radiotherapy plus ipilimumab. All receptors come from a human donor with non-small cell lung cancer who had a complete response to radiotherapy plus ipilimumab. Both conserved end residues are part of each CDR3. D genes are given only for firm matches. Only part of the rows carry a size: once, few, many, or a class if the clone is expanded.

>TRBV4-2|few|TRBD2|TRBJ2-7
CASSQETSGIVSYEQYF
TGTGCCAGCAGCCAAGAGACTAGCGGGATAGTTTCGTACGAGCAGTACTTC
>TRBV5-1|.|.|TRBJ1-1
CASSLGSGTQNTEAFF
TGCGCCAGCAGCTTGGGGTCGGGGACACAGAACACTGAAGCTTTCTTT
>TRBV9|once|.|TRBJ1-2
CASSAIQGRYGYTF
TGTGCCAGCAGCGCCATACAGGGAAGGTATGGCTACACCTTC
>TRBV29-1|.|TRBD1|TRBJ2-5
CSVFGTGSETQYF
TGCAGCGTTTTTGGGACAGGGAGCGAGACCCAGTACTTC
>TRBV7-9|.|.|TRBJ2-5
CASSLWTIKETQYF
TGTGCCAGCAGCTTGTGGACTATCAAAGAGACCCAGTACTTC
>TRBV6-7|.|TRBD1|TRBJ1-4
CAAIGFDRVREKLFF
TGTGCCGCGATCGGATTCGACAGGGTACGGGAAAAACTGTTTTTT
>TRBV12-5|once|.|TRBJ2-2
CASGLGPRGDRGELFF
TGTGCTAGTGGTTTGGGCCCCAGGGGAGACCGAGGGGAGCTGTTTTTT
>TRBV30|.|.|TRBJ1-5
CAWSVGGSNQPQHF
TGTGCCTGGAGTGTGGGGGGTAGCAATCAGCCCCAGCATTTT
>TRBV7-6|.|TRBD2|TRBJ2-1
CASSPVRFRAGNNEQFF
TGTGCCAGCAGCCCAGTCCGGTTTCGAGCGGGAAACAATGAGCAGTTCTTC
>TRBV11-2|.|.|TRBJ2-5
CASRLVGLGGETQYF
TGTGCCAGCAGGCTTGTGGGCTTAGGGGGAGAGACCCAGTACTTC
>TRBV7-2|.|TRBD1|TRBJ2-7
CASSLEDRYEQYF
TGTGCCAGCAGCTTAGAGGACAGGTACGAGCAGTACTTC
>TRBV5-5|.|.|TRBJ1-4
CASSLYGQSLGLFF
TGTGCCAGCAGCTTGTACGGACAGTCTCTCGGTCTGTTTTTT
>TRBV30|.|.|TRBJ1-6
CAWSEGGSTLHF
TGTGCCTGGAGCGAGGGGGGGTCTACCCTCCACTTT
>TRBV10-3|.|.|TRBJ1-2
CAISESSLNRVGSPYTF
TGTGCCATCAGTGAGTCATCGCTAAACAGGGTAGGCAGCCCCTACACCTTC
>TRBV19|once|TRBD1|TRBJ1-5
CASTGAYGNQPQHF
TGTGCCAGCACAGGGGCTTACGGCAATCAGCCCCAGCATTTT
>TRBV28|.|.|TRBJ1-5
CASSPPGGQPQHF
TGTGCCAGCTCCCCCCCGGGGGGTCAGCCCCAGCATTTT